This is a list of T cell receptor beta chains from one sample in a study of T cell repertoires in ileal Crohn's disease. The assay was immunoSEQ multiplex PCR, and TCRdb's table has in-frame clones only and misses some. The table lists under 7,500 clones, about 95% of them singletons. The sample taken for sequencing was ileal tissue. The source is an adult with Crohn's disease. Each CDR3 is given with its conserved first and last residue. A D gene is named only where the DNA matches it firmly. The size entry is marked missing in some rows and otherwise reads once, few, many or a size class.

. | TRBJ1-5 | TRBD1 | TRBV2 | CASRADRDNQPQHF | TGTGCCAGCAGGGCGGACAGGGACAATCAGCCCCAGCATTTT
. | TRBJ2-7 | . | TRBV6-1 | CASKGEPQGSYEQYF | TGTGCCAGCAAGGGGGAGCCCCAAGGGTCCTACGAGCAGTACTTC
. | TRBJ2-3 | . | TRBV21-1 | CASDRATDTQYF | TGTGCCAGCGACAGGGCGACAGATACGCAGTATTTT
once | TRBJ2-6 | . | TRBV7-9 | CASNRAGANVLTF | TGTGCCAGCAACAGGGCTGGGGCCAACGTCCTGACTTTC
. | TRBJ1-5 | . | TRBV21-1 | CASSKNAEDLTVAYQPQHF | TGTGCCAGCAGCAAAAACGCAGAGGACCTGACAGTCGCCTATCAGCCCCAGCATTTT
. | TRBJ2-1 | TRBD1 | TRBV5-1 | CASSLKYGGQAVTYNEQFF | TGCGCCAGCAGCTTGAAATACGGCGGACAGGCGGTAACCTACAATGAGCAGTTCTTC
. | TRBJ2-1 | . | TRBV7-9 | CASSLAIEQFF | TGTGCCAGCAGCTTAGCTATCGAGCAGTTCTTC
. | TRBJ2-1 | TRBD2 | TRBV11-1 | CASRAGGISYNEQFF | TGTGCCAGCAGAGCGGGGGGAATCTCCTACAATGAGCAGTTCTTC
. | TRBJ1-1 | . | TRBV7-2 | CASRAVVEWGTEAFF | TGTGCCAGCAGAGCGGTTGTGGAATGGGGCACTGAAGCTTTCTTT
. | TRBJ2-3 | . | TRBV6-5 | CASSYLGTSTDTQYF | TGTGCCAGCAGTTACCTAGGGACTAGCACAGATACGCAGTATTTT
once | TRBJ2-1 | TRBD2 | TRBV5-1 | CASSASGTSNNEQFF | TGCGCCAGCAGCGCATCAGGGACTAGCAACAATGAGCAGTTCTTC
. | TRBJ1-2 | . | TRBV7-9 | CASSLGGHGYTF | TGTGCCAGCAGCTTAGGGGGGCACGGCTACACCTTC
once | TRBJ1-2 | . | TRBV30 | CAWTPGGSSNYGYTF | TGTGCCTGGACCCCGGGGGGGTCCTCAAATTATGGCTACACCTTC
. | TRBJ1-2 | TRBD1 | TRBV7-8 | CASSPRTGTDGYTF | TGTGCCAGCAGCCCTCGGACAGGGACCGATGGCTACACCTTC
. | TRBJ2-3 | . | TRBV9 | CASSVSPGSTDTQYF | TGTGCCAGCAGCGTGAGTCCCGGTAGCACAGATACGCAGTATTTT
. | TRBJ2-7 | . | TRBV28 | CASSLSSGGSEQYF | TGTGCCAGCAGTTTATCGAGCGGCGGTTCCGAGCAGTACTTC
. | TRBJ2-3 | . | TRBV2 | CASSPGHKTDTQYF | TGTGCCAGCAGCCCGGGACACAAGACAGATACGCAGTATTTT
. | TRBJ1-3 | . | TRBV5-1 | CASSLGSSGNTIYF | TGCGCCAGCAGCTTGGGTAGCTCTGGAAACACCATATATTTT
. | TRBJ2-3 | . | TRBV4-2 | CASSQVTGNTDTQYF | TGTGCCAGCAGCCAAGTGACTGGAAACACAGATACGCAGTATTTT
. | TRBJ1-2 | . | TRBV7-8 | CASSYLDRPHGYTF | TGTGCCAGCAGCTATCTCGACAGGCCGCATGGCTACACCTTC
once | TRBJ1-5 | . | TRBV13 | CASSFGGSNQPQHF | TGTGCCAGCAGCTTCGGCGGGAGCAATCAGCCCCAGCATTTT
once | TRBJ1-5 | TRBD1 | TRBV6-1 | CASIYRGGPWPQHF | TGTGCCAGCATTTACCGAGGGGGCCCGTGGCCCCAGCATTTT
. | TRBJ1-2 | TRBD1 | TRBV27 | CASSFRGPGGYTF | TGTGCCAGCAGTTTCAGGGGGCCGGGTGGCTACACCTTC
. | TRBJ1-5 | . | TRBV5-6 | CASSLALTNQPQHF | TGTGCCAGCAGCTTGGCCCTAACCAATCAGCCCCAGCATTTT
. | TRBJ1-1 | . | TRBV7-2 | CASSLVRQNTEAFF | TGTGCCAGCAGCTTAGTAAGACAGAACACTGAAGCTTTCTTT
once | TRBJ2-2 | . | TRBV10-2 | CAGRPNTGELFF | TGCGCCGGGAGGCCCAACACCGGGGAGCTGTTTTTT
once | TRBJ1-1 | . | TRBV5-1 | CASSLGDIHTEAFF | TGCGCCAGCAGCTTGGGGGACATTCACACTGAAGCTTTCTTT
. | TRBJ1-3 | TRBD1 | TRBV7-9 | CASVTGTGPGNTIYF | TGTGCCAGCGTGACCGGGACAGGGCCCGGAAACACCATATATTTT
. | TRBJ2-3 | TRBD2 | TRBV9 | CASSPQWGGTDTQYF | TGTGCCAGCAGCCCCCAATGGGGGGGGACAGATACGCAGTATTTT
once | TRBJ2-1 | . | TRBV6-5 | CASQGPIWGEQFF | TGTGCCAGTCAGGGGCCGATTTGGGGCGAGCAGTTCTTC
. | TRBJ1-2 | TRBD1 | TRBV18 | CASSGTGNYGYTF | TGTGCCAGCTCAGGGACAGGCAACTATGGCTACACCTTC
. | TRBJ1-2 | . | TRBV4-3 | CASSQEAGGGGGYGYTF | TGCGCCAGCAGCCAAGAGGCCGGGGGGGGTGGCGGCTATGGCTACACCTTC
. | TRBJ2-1 | TRBD2 | TRBV7-6 | CASSLGWTSGGVEQFF | TGTGCCAGCAGCTTAGGGTGGACTAGCGGGGGAGTTGAGCAGTTCTTC
. | TRBJ2-1 | TRBD2 | TRBV6-5 | CASRPGGPSYNEQFF | TGTGCCAGCAGACCGGGGGGACCTTCCTACAATGAGCAGTTCTTC
. | TRBJ2-7 | TRBD1 | TRBV2 | CASSGGRTGIYEQYF | TGTGCCAGCAGTGGGGGGAGGACAGGGATCTACGAGCAGTACTTC
. | TRBJ2-1 | . | TRBV5-4 | CASSLRAGTNYNEQFF | TGTGCCAGCAGCTTGCGTGCAGGGACAAACTACAATGAGCAGTTCTTC
once | TRBJ2-3 | TRBD2 | TRBV27 | CASSLSYTSGEPDTQYF | TGTGCCAGCAGTTTATCGTATACTAGCGGGGAGCCAGATACGCAGTATTTT
. | TRBJ2-2 | TRBD1 | TRBV5-1 | CASSTGGVPGELFF | TGCGCCAGCAGTACAGGGGGCGTTCCCGGGGAGCTGTTTTTT
once | TRBJ2-5 | . | TRBV9 | CASSVVQETQYF | TGTGCCAGCAGCGTAGTACAAGAGACCCAGTACTTC
. | TRBJ1-4 | . | TRBV6-6 | CASSRPGEKLFF | TGTGCCAGCAGTAGACCGGGGGAAAAACTGTTTTTT
. | TRBJ2-1 | TRBD1 | TRBV10-2 | CASSGTGGSYNEQFF | TGCGCCAGCAGTGGGACAGGGGGGTCCTACAATGAGCAGTTCTTC
. | TRBJ2-2 | TRBD1 | TRBV5-1 | CASSLRTGMNTGELFF | TGCGCCAGCAGCCTACGGACAGGAATGAACACCGGGGAGCTGTTTTTT
. | TRBJ2-5 | TRBD1 | TRBV28 | CASSPDRGTTWVETQYF | TGTGCCAGCAGCCCTGACAGGGGGACGACGTGGGTCGAGACCCAGTACTTC
. | TRBJ1-6 | . | TRBV28 | CASSGESSYNSPLHF | TGTGCCAGCAGTGGGGAGAGCTCCTATAATTCACCCCTCCACTTT
once | TRBJ1-2 | TRBD1 | TRBV6-6 | CASSSYGTGGYGYTF | TGTGCCAGCAGTTCATACGGGACAGGGGGCTATGGCTACACCTTC
few | TRBJ1-5 | TRBD1 | TRBV18 | CASSPEQGARESNQPQHF | TGTGCCAGCTCACCAGAGCAGGGGGCGCGAGAAAGCAATCAGCCCCAGCATTTT
. | TRBJ1-1 | . | TRBV6-4 | CASSPSRVNTEAFF | TGTGCCAGCAGTCCCAGCCGGGTGAACACTGAAGCTTTCTTT
. | TRBJ1-1 | TRBD1 | TRBV5-1 | CASSIGDRSTEAFF | TGCGCCAGCAGCATAGGGGACAGGAGCACTGAAGCTTTCTTT
. | TRBJ1-1 | . | TRBV29-1 | CSVERNTEAFF | TGCAGCGTTGAACGTAACACTGAAGCTTTCTTT
. | TRBJ1-1 | TRBD1 | TRBV6-6 | CASSSYRGANTEAFF | TGTGCCAGCAGTTCATACAGGGGAGCGAACACTGAAGCTTTCTTT
. | TRBJ1-5 | . | TRBV6-4 | CASSLHPREPQHF | TGTGCCAGCAGTCTCCATCCTCGGGAGCCCCAGCATTTT
. | TRBJ2-1 | . | TRBV2 | CASRTGPRGFF | TGTGCCAGCAGAACAGGGCCCCGGGGGTTCTTC